The next 30 T cell receptor beta chains were all read from a single sample in a study of radiation and T cells in renal cell carcinoma. The data were produced by immunoSEQ multiplex PCR, yet TCRdb's version contains in-frame clones alone and is incomplete. The data hold 150,000 or so clones, with about 88% observed a single time. Specified time point: baseline pretreatment blood. Documented treatment: 15 Gy SBRT to primary tumor, nephrectomy 4 weeks later. The sample in question was blood, obtained from a patient whose treatment included radiotherapy and nephrectomy. The receptor source for this set is a woman aged 50 to 60 with renal cell carcinoma.

This chain links TRBV7-9 with TRBJ1-2, with D perhaps matching TRBD1 (6 bases). V lost 0 bases and J lost 0, with 8 bases in between. Germline-derived CDR1 and CDR2 are SEHNR and FQNEAQ (reference sequence). This CDR3 has 15 amino acids. CDR3 sequence: CASSLATGTNYGYTF. Here the CDR3 DNA reads TGTGCCAGCAGCTTAGCGACAGGAACTAACTATGGCTACACCTTC.

This clone was detected once. The V call is TRBV6-4, the J call TRBJ2-3, with unresolved D. The CDR3 totals 16 residues. Germline lookup yields CDR1 MRHNA and CDR2 SNTAGT. Trimming took 5 bases from V and 0 from J, leaving 15 bases between them. The CDR3 loop is CASSSTPLTSTDTQYF. CDR3 nucleotide sequence: TGTGCCAGCAGTTCGACCCCCTTGACTAGCACAGATACGCAGTATTTT.

The rearrangement uses TRBV30 and TRBJ2-7, with a weak D call TRBD1 (9 bases). Trimming shortened V by 5 bases and J by 6 bases, and 17 bases separated the two germline ends. The CDR3 is made up of 13 amino acids. CDR1 GTSNPN and CDR2 SVGIG come from the germline V gene (reference sequence). CDR3 bases: TGTGCCTGGTCACAGGGGGCGGGGGGCGAGCAGTACTTC. Translation gives CAWSQGAGGEQYF.

The DNA of the CDR3 is TGTGCCAGTAGCCCCCCGGGACAGGGAACTGAAGCTTTCTTT. Residues: CASSPPGQGTEAFF. The J gene is TRBJ1-1, the V gene TRBV19; 9 bases match TRBD1. Trimming removed 6 bases from V and 5 bases from J; junction bases left unmatched: 7. Germline loops: CDR1 LNHDA, CDR2 SQIVND (reference sequence). The CDR3 has 14 amino acids. Complete variable domain (other parts from reference TRBV19 and TRBJ1-1): DGGITQSPKYLFRKEGQNVTLSCEQNLNHDAMYWYRQDPGQGLRLIYYSQIVNDFQKGDIAEGYSVSREKKESFPLTVTSAQKNPTAFYLCASSPPGQGTEAFFGQGTRLTVV.

V and J are TRBV5-1 and TRBJ1-1, with TRBD1 matching over 9 bases. This CDR3 has 16 residues. Unmatched junction bases numbered 8, after V lost 0 bases and J lost 5 bases. Germline V gene lookup returns CDR1 SGHRS and CDR2 YFSETQ. The CDR3 reads CASSLGQGGPSTEAFF. For the CDR3, the DNA is TGCGCCAGCAGCTTGGGACAGGGGGGCCCCTCGACTGAAGCTTTCTTT. The whole variable domain, filled in from reference TRBV5-1 and TRBJ1-1, reads KAGVTQTPRYLIKTRGQQVTLSCSPISGHRSVSWYQQTPGQGLQFLFEYFSETQRNKGNFPGRFSGRQFSNSRSEMNVSTLELGDSALYLCASSLGQGGPSTEAFFGQGTRLTVV.

This clone showed up just a few times. The chain has TRBV7-2 and TRBJ1-1; perhaps TRBD1 as D (5 bases). Germline V gene data show CDR1 as SGHTA and CDR2 as FQGNSA. Trimming took 1 base from V and 1 from J, leaving 7 bases between them. This CDR3 is 14 amino acids long. The CDR3 DNA is TGTGCCAGCAGCTTAGGGGGGTGGAACACTGAAGCTTTCTTT. Translated, it gives CASSLGGWNTEAFF.

This clone was detected only a few times. CDR3 sequence (DNA): TGTGCCAGCAGTGCCCGGGACAGAAGTCGACAAGCCCACTCTGGAAACACCATATATTTT. Its protein is CASSARDRSRQAHSGNTIYF. The chain recombines TRBV6-1 with TRBJ1-3, with TRBD1 matching 7 bases. Germline lookup yields CDR1 MNHNS and CDR2 SASEGT. V lost 4 bases, J lost 0 bases, and 18 bases stayed unmatched. The CDR3 loop spans 20 amino acids.

The CDR3 reads CASSLVAAKETQYF. Written as DNA, the CDR3 is TGTGCCAGCAGCTTAGTAGCGGCGAAAGAGACCCAGTACTTC. This rearrangement joins TRBV7-2 to TRBJ2-5, with a possible D match to TRBD2 (6 bases). This CDR3 has 14 residues. The germline V and J ends were trimmed by 1 base and 3 bases, with 9 bases remaining between them. The germline gives CDR1 SGHTA, CDR2 FQGNSA.

In DNA, the CDR3 is TGTGCCAGCAGCCAAGTTTCTGCGACGGGGACTGAAGCTTTCTTT. The encoded protein is CASSQVSATGTEAFF. The V gene is TRBV4-2, the J gene TRBJ1-1; D unresolved. The CDR3 runs to 15 residues. Trimming shortened V by 1 base and J by 5 bases, and 14 bases separated the two germline ends. Germline V gene sequence: CDR1 LGHNA, CDR2 YNFKEQ.

V is TRBV6-6 and J is TRBJ2-3; 9 bases map to TRBD1. Germline values: CDR1 MNHNY, CDR2 SVGAGI (reference sequence). This CDR3 spans 14 amino acids. Trimming at V came to 3 bases and at J to 4 bases, leaving 2 bases not matched to a gene. In nucleotides, the CDR3 is TGTGCCAGCAGTTATGGGGACAGGGCAGATACGCAGTATTTT. Translation: CASSYGDRADTQYF.

CDR3 coding DNA: TGTGCCAGCAGCTCCCGGACCGGGACAAAGAACACTGAAGCTTTCTTT. Its translation: CASSSRTGTKNTEAFF. The genes are TRBV5-5 and TRBJ1-1; TRBD1 might be the D (6 bases). Looked up from germline, CDR1 is SGHKS and CDR2 is YYEKEE (reference sequence). This CDR3 spans 16 amino acids. V was cut by 3 bases and J by 1 base, with 16 bases left in between.

This clone was seen once. The chain uses TRBV7-3 and TRBJ1-1; D remains ambiguous. Germline values: CDR1 SGHTA, CDR2 FQGTGA. Trimming took 4 bases from V and 1 from J, leaving 16 bases between them. The CDR3 loop spans 16 amino acids. CDR3 residues: CASSYGPYTSNTEAFF. The CDR3 DNA reads TGTGCCAGCAGCTACGGACCATACACCTCGAACACTGAAGCTTTCTTT.

This chain uses TRBV7-2 with TRBJ2-3; no definite D call. Germline values: CDR1 SGHTA, CDR2 FQGNSA. The CDR3 is 14 residues long. Trimming shortened V by 5 bases and J by 5 bases, and 14 bases separated the two germline ends. Written as DNA, the CDR3 is TGTGCCAGCAGCCCGCGACAAACGCAAGATACGCAGTATTTT. Protein sequence: CASSPRQTQDTQYF.

The chain recombines TRBV7-6 with TRBJ2-2; 9 positions match TRBD1. Germline assignment: CDR1 SGHVS and CDR2 FNYEAQ. This CDR3 is built from 15 residues. V dropped 3 bases and J dropped 3; count of bases not matched to a gene: 2. The CDR3 nucleotides are TGTGCCAGCAGCTTTGACAGGGGGGACACCGGGGAGCTGTTTTTT. Its translation: CASSFDRGDTGELFF. Full variable domain (remainder filled in from reference TRBV7-6 and TRBJ2-2): GAGVSQSPRYKVTKRGQDVALRCDPISGHVSLYWYRQALGQGPEFLTYFNYEAQQDKSGLPNDRFSAERPEGSISTLTIQRTEQRDSAMYRCASSFDRGDTGELFFGEGSRLTVL.

This clone has just one count. The CDR3 DNA sequence: TGCGCCAGCAGCTGGGGGGTTAACACTGAAGCTTTCTTT. It translates to CASSWGVNTEAFF. The genes are TRBV5-1 and TRBJ1-1; perhaps TRBD1 as D (5 bases). V was clipped by 3 bases and J by 2 bases, with 8 bases between them. The CDR3 loop spans 13 amino acids. CDR1 is SGHRS and CDR2 is YFSETQ in the germline V gene.

CDR3 sequence: CASSTGQGQETQYF. As DNA, the CDR3 is TGTGCCAGCAGCACAGGACAGGGTCAAGAGACCCAGTACTTC. J is TRBJ2-5 and V is TRBV7-9; 8 bases line up with TRBD1. V lost 5 bases, J lost 2 bases, and 4 bases stayed unmatched. Germline CDR1 SEHNR, CDR2 FQNEAQ (reference sequence). This CDR3 has 14 amino acids.

The chain recombines TRBV6-1 with TRBJ2-1, with 13 bases aligning to TRBD2. V lost 4 bases to trimming and J lost 7 bases; unmatched junction nucleotides: 7. The CDR3 totals 16 residues. From germline, CDR1 is MNHNS and CDR2 SASEGT. The CDR3 here is CASSVRTSGGWNEQFF. The CDR3 DNA reads TGTGCCAGCAGTGTTAGGACTAGCGGGGGTTGGAATGAGCAGTTCTTC.

This sequence joins TRBV5-6 and TRBJ2-5; D may correspond to TRBD1 or TRBD2 (5 bases each). The CDR3 sequence is 15 residues long. V was clipped by 8 bases and J by 5 bases, with 22 bases between them. CDR1 is SGHDT, CDR2 YYEEEE, per germline. The CDR3 DNA reads as TGTGCCAGTACCGGGACCCAAACCCTCCGGGAGACCCAGTACTTC. Its protein product is CASTGTQTLRETQYF.

The chain joins TRBV10-3 to TRBJ2-7; 8 positions agree with TRBD1. This CDR3 contains 14 residues. CDR1 is ENHRY and CDR2 is SYGVKD in the germline V gene. The V segment lost 5 bases and the J segment 4 bases; nucleotides outside the gene matches: 7. The DNA of the CDR3 is TGTGCCATCAGTACGGGACAGGTGACTTACGAGCAGTACTTC. The encoded protein is CAISTGQVTYEQYF.

The rearrangement uses TRBV5-1 and TRBJ2-1; D is undetermined. This CDR3 contains 13 residues. Germline CDR1 and CDR2: SGHRS and YFSETQ. V was shortened by 1 base and J by 4 bases, with 6 bases between the two germline ends. Here the CDR3 reads CASSLNEYNEQFF. The CDR3 DNA sequence: TGCGCCAGCAGCTTGAACGAATACAATGAGCAGTTCTTC.

The chain links TRBV4-2 to TRBJ1-2, with D tentatively TRBD1 (6 bases). The CDR3 spans 15 residues. Germline V gives CDR1 LGHNA, CDR2 YNFKEQ. Trimming shortened V by 0 bases and J by 4 bases, and 12 bases separated the two germline ends. The DNA for the CDR3 is TGTGCCAGCAGCCAAGAAGGCAGGGGAGGCTATGGCTACACCTTC. Its protein is CASSQEGRGGYGYTF.

This clone showed up just once. The J gene is TRBJ1-3, the V gene TRBV2, with 7 bases aligning to TRBD1. The V and J ends lost 6 bases and 2 bases, in that order; junction bases with no gene match: 13. Germline values: CDR1 SNHLY, CDR2 FYNNEI. CDR3 length: 17 residues. The CDR3 DNA reads TGTGCCAGCAGCCACCTGGGACAGTTGGCTGCTGGAAACACCATATATTTT. This encodes CASSHLGQLAAGNTIYF.

The chain recombines TRBV19 with TRBJ1-4; the match to TRBD1 covers 10 bases. Germline lookup yields CDR1 LNHDA and CDR2 SQIVND (reference sequence). V shed 5 bases and J 8 bases; nucleotides not matched to a gene: 8. There are 15 residues in the CDR3. The CDR3 bases are TGTGCCAGTAGTGATTGGACAGGGGGGGTAGAAAAACTGTTTTTT. It yields the protein CASSDWTGGVEKLFF.

This sequence joins TRBV7-9 and TRBJ2-3; TRBD2 aligns across 13 bases. After removal of 3 bases from V and 0 bases from J, the junction contained 3 bases not matched to a gene. The germline V gene encodes CDR1 SEHNR and CDR2 FQNEAQ (reference sequence). The CDR3 has 17 residues. CDR3 sequence (DNA): TGTGCCAGCAGCTTCGGACTAGCGGGGGCCAGCACAGATACGCAGTATTTT. Its translation is CASSFGLAGASTDTQYF.

The chain carries TRBV5-5 and TRBJ2-3; weak D call: TRBD2 (6 bases). Trimming stripped 9 bases from V and 0 bases from J, with 14 bases between. This CDR3 spans 14 amino acids. The germline CDR1 and CDR2 sequences are SGHKS and YYEKEE (reference sequence). The CDR3 here is CATNRGSSTDTQYF. DNA for the CDR3: TGTGCCACCAACCGGGGGTCTAGCACAGATACGCAGTATTTT.

The chain joins TRBV14 to TRBJ2-1; 8 positions agree with TRBD1. The CDR3 spans 16 residues. Germline CDR1 SGHDN, CDR2 FVKESK. Unmatched junction bases numbered 3, after V lost 2 bases and J lost 0 bases. CDR3: CASSQTGQASYNEQFF. The CDR3 nucleotides are TGTGCCAGCAGCCAAACGGGACAGGCCTCCTACAATGAGCAGTTCTTC.

V is TRBV5-1 and J is TRBJ2-1; possibly TRBD1 for D (5 bases). Trimming left V 0 bases short and J 8 bases short, with 6 bases between. This CDR3 is 12 amino acids long. The germline V gene has CDR1 SGHRS and CDR2 YFSETQ. The CDR3 sequence: CASSLVGDEQFF. The CDR3 DNA follows: TGCGCCAGCAGCTTGGTAGGGGATGAGCAGTTCTTC.

V usage is TRBV4-1 and J usage is TRBJ2-5; D may be TRBD1 (5 bases). This CDR3 has 14 amino acids. Germline CDR1 reads MGHRA; CDR2 reads YSYEKL. The V end lost 1 base, the J end lost 5 bases, and 11 bases lay between the germline ends. The CDR3 reads CASSQVGRVETQYF. As DNA, the CDR3 is TGCGCCAGCAGCCAAGTGGGCAGGGTCGAGACCCAGTACTTC.

V is TRBV6-5 and J is TRBJ2-2; no definite D call. Deletions cut 2 bases from V and 3 bases from J, with 7 bases between. This CDR3 is built from 14 residues. The germline CDR1 and CDR2 sequences are MNHEY and SVGAGI. Here the CDR3 reads CASSYLADTGELFF. DNA of the CDR3: TGTGCCAGCAGTTACCTTGCCGACACCGGGGAGCTGTTTTTT.

The CDR3 nucleotides are TGCGCCAGCAGCCAAGACAGGTCAGGGGTTAGCACCGGGGAGCTGTTTTTT. It is translated as CASSQDRSGVSTGELFF. The chain joins TRBV4-3 to TRBJ2-2; D possibly corresponds to TRBD1 (6 bases). Germline V gives CDR1 LGHNA, CDR2 YSLEER. The CDR3 runs 17 residues. The V and J ends lost 0 bases and 4 bases respectively, with 15 bases between them.